A few counts support the clone carrying this T cell receptor beta chain. These data come from a study of cytomegalovirus exposure and HLA in healthy donors. The PCR employed 60 Vbeta primers together with 13 Jbeta primers. TCRdb's table, derived via immunoSEQ multiplex PCR, lists solely in-frame clones and lacks some. The repertoire holds roughly 98,000 clones, 75% to 85% seen once, with roughly 9.7% in the top ten. Germline V gene lookup returns CDR1 SGHNT and CDR2 YYREEE (reference sequence). The CDR3 runs 15 residues. V was trimmed by 4 bases and J by 4 bases, leaving 17 bases between them. This TCR derives from a man aged 18 to 29 in good health and CMV-seropositive. The chain joins TRBV5-4 to TRBJ1-2, with D possibly being TRBD1 (5 bases). Sequences were obtained from PBMCs. In DNA form, the CDR3 reads TGTGCCAGCAGCCCGGACCTGGACATCTTCTATGGCTACACCTTC. Protein sequence: CASSPDLDIFYGYTF.